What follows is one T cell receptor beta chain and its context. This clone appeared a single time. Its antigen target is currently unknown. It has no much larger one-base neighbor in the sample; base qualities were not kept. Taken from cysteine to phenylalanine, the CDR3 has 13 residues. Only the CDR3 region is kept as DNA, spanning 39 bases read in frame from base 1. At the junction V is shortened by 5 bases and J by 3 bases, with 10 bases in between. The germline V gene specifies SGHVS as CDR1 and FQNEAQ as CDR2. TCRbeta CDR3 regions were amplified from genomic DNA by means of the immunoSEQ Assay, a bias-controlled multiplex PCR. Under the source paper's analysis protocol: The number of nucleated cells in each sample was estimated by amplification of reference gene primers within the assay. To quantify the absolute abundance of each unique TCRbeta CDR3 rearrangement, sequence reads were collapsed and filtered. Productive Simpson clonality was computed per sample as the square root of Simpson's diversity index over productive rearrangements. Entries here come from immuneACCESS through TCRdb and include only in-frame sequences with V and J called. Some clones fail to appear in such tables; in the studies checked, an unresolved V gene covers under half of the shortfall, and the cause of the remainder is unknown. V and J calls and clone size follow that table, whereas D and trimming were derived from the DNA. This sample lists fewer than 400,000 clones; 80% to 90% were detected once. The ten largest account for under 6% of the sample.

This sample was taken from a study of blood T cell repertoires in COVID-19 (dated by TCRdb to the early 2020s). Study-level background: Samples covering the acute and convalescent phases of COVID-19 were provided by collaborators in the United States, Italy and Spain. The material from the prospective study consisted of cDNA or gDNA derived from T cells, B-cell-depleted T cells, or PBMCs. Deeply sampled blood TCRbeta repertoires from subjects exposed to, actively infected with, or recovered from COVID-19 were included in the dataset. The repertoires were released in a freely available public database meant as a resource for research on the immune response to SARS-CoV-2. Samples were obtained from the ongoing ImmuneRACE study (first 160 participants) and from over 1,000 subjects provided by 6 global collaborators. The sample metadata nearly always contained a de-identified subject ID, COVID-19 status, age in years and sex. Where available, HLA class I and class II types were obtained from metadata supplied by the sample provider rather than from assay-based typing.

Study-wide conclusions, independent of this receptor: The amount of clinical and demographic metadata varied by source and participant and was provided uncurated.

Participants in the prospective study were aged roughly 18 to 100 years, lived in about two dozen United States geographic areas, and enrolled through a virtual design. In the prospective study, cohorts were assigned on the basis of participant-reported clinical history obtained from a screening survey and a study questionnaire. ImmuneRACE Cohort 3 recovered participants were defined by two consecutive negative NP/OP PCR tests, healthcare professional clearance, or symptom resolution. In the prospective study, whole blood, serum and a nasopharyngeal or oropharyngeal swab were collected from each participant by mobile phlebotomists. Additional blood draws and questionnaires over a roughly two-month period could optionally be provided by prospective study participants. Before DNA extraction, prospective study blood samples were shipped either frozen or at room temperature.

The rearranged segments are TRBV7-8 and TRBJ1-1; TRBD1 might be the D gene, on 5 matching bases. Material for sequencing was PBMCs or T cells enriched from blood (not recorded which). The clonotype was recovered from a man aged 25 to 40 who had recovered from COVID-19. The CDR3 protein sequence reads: CASSRGGDTEAFF. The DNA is TGTGCCAGCAGCCGGGGAGGGGACACTGAAGCTTTCTTT.